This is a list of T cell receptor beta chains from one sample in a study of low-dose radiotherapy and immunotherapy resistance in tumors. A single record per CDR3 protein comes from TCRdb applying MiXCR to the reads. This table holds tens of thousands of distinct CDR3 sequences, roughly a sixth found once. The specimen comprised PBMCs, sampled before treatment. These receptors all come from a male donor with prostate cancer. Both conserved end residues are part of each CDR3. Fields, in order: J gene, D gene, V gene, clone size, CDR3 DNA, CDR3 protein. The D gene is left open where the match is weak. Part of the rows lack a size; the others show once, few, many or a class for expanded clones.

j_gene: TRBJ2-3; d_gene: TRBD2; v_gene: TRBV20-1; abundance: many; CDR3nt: TGCAGTGCTCGTGGACTAGCGGGGACAGATACGCGGTATTTT; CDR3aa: CSARGLAGTDTRYF
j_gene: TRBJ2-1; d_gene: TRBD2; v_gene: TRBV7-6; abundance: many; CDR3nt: TGTGCCAGCAGCGGACGACTAGCGGGGGGGTTGGATGAGCAGTTCTTC; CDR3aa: CASSGRLAGGLDEQFF
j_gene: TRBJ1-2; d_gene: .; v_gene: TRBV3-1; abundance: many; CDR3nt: TGTGCCAGCAGCCATAAGAGTACCTATGGCTACACCTTC; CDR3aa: CASSHKSTYGYTF
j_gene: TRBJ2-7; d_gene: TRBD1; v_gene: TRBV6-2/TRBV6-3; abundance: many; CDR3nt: TGTGCCAGCAAAAACAGGGGACCGCTAGGGGAGCAGTACTTC; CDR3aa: CASKNRGPLGEQYF
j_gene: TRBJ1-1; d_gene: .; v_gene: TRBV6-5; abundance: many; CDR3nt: TGTGCCAGCAGTTACTCGGCCGGGACCGCGGGGACTGAAGCTTTCTTT; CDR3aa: CASSYSAGTAGTEAFF
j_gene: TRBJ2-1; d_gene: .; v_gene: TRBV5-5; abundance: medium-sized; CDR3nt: TGTGCCAGCAGCCCTGCGGACGCATACAATGAGCAGTTCTTC; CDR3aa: CASSPADAYNEQFF
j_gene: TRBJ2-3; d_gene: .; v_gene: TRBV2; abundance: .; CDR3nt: TGTGCCAGCACCACGACGGGTGACTATACGCAGTATTTT; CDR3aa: CASTTTGDYTQYF
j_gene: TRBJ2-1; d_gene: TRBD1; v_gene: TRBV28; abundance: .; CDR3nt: TGCGAAGCTCGGGACAGGGGCCTGGGTGAGCAGTTCTTC; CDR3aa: CEARDRGLGEQFF
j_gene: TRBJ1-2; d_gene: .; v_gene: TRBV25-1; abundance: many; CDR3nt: TGTGCCAGCAGTGAATTAGGAGTTGGCTACACCTTC; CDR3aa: CASSELGVGYTF
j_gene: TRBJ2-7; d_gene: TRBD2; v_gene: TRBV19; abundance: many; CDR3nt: TGTGCCAGTAGTCCCTCCGCCGGAGCGGGGATCTACGAGCAGTACTTC; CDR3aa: CASSPSAGAGIYEQYF
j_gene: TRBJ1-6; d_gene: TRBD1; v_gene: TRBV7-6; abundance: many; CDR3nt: TGTGCCAGCAGCTTGACAGGGTCTAATTCACCCCTCCACTTT; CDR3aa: CASSLTGSNSPLHF
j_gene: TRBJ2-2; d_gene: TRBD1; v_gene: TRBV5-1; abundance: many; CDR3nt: TGCGCCAGCAGCCCCGGGACAGGGGGCATGGAGCTGTTTTTT; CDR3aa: CASSPGTGGMELFF
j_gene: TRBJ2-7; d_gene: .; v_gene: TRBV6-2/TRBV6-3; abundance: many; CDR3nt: TGTGCCAGCAGTTACACGGCCAGGGCTTATGAGCAGTACTTC; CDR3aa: CASSYTARAYEQYF
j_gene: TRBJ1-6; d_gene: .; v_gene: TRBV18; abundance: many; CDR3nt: TGTGCCAGCTCACCGGAAACGGCCAATTCACCCCTCCACTTT; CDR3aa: CASSPETANSPLHF
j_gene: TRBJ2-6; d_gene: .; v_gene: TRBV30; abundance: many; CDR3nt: TGTGCCTGGATAGGTAGGGGCGCTGGGGCCAACGTCCTGACTTTC; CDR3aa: CAWIGRGAGANVLTF
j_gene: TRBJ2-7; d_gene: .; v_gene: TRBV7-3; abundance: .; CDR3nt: TGTGCCAGCAGCCTAGGGCCCTTAGATTACGAGCAGTACTTC; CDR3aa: CASSLGPLDYEQYF
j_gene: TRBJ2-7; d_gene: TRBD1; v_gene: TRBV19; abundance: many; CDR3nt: TGTGCCAGCAGTGCCGGGACAGGGATCTACGAGCAGTACTTC; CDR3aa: CASSAGTGIYEQYF
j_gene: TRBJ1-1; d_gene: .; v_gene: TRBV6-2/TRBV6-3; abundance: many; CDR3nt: TGTGCCAGCACTACGGCTTTGAACACTGAAGCTTTCTTT; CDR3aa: CASTTALNTEAFF
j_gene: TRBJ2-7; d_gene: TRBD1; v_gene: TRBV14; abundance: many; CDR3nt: TGTGCCAGCAGCCAACTTGGGACAGGGGAGCTCGAGCAGTACTTC; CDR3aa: CASSQLGTGELEQYF
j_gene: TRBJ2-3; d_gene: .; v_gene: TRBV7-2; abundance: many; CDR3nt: TGTGCCAGCAGCTTAGAGGGGGCAGATACGCAGTATTTT; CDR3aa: CASSLEGADTQYF
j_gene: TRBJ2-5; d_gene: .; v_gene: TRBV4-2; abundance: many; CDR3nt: TGTGCCAGCAGCCCTGGAGAAGAGACCCAGTACTTC; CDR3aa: CASSPGEETQYF
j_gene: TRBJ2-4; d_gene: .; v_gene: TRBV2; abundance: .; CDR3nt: TGTGCCAGCAGTGAGGGTCGCGTACGTCAGTACTTC; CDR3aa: CASSEGRVRQYF
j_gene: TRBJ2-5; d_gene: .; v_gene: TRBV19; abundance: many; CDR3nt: TGTGCCAGTAGTCGTTCTCGGGGGATCCAAGAGACCCAGTACTTC; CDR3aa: CASSRSRGIQETQYF
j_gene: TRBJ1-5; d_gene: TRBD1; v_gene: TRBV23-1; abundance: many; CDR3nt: TGCGCCAGCAGTCAATCGAGGCGAACCCCAGGGACAGGGGATCAGCCCCAGCATTTT; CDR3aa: CASSQSRRTPGTGDQPQHF
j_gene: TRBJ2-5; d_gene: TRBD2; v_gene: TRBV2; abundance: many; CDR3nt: TGTGCCAGCAGTGAGGGCTATAGCGGGGGAGTTGGAGAGACCCAGTACTTC; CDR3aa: CASSEGYSGGVGETQYF
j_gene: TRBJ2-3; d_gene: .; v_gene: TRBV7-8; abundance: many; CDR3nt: TGTGCCAGCAATAACCCCATTCATGGGCTACACGACACAGATACGCAGTATTTT; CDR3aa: CASNNPIHGLHDTDTQYF
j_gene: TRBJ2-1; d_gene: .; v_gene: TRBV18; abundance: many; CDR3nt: TGTGCCAGCTCCACCGGCTCCTACAATGAGCAGTTCTTC; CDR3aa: CASSTGSYNEQFF
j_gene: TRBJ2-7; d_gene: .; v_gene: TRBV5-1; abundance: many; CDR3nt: TGCGCCAGCAATCAAGATGACAGACGACTCTACGAGCAGTACTTC; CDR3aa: CASNQDDRRLYEQYF
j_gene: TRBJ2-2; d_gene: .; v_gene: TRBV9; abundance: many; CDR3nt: TGTGCCAGCTTGGTTCTTTCGAGCACCGGGGAGCTGTTTTTT; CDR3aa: CASLVLSSTGELFF
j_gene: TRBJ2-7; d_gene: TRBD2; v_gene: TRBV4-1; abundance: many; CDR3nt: TGCGCCAGGGCGCGGGGGGCGAGCTCCTACGAGCAGTACTTC; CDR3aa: CARARGASSYEQYF
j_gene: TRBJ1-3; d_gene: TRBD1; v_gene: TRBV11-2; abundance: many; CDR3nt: TGTGCCAGCAGCCCCCGACAGGGGGCTATATTTAAAGGCTCTGGAAACACCATATATTTT; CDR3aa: CASSPRQGAIFKGSGNTIYF
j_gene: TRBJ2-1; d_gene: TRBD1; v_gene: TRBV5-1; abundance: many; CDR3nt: TGCGCCAGCAGCCCCGGACAGGGCTTCTACAATGAGCAGTTCTTC; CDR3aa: CASSPGQGFYNEQFF
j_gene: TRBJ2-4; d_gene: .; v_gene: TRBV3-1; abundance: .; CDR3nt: TGTGCCAGCAGCCAAAGAAGGGGGGCCGGGAACATTCAGTACTTC; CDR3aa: CASSQRRGAGNIQYF
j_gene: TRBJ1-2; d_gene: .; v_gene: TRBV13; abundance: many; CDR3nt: TGTGCCAGCAGCTTAGCAGGTCTACCTAACTATGGCTACACCTTC; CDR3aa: CASSLAGLPNYGYTF
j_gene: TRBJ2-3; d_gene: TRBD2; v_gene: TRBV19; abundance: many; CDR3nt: TGTGCCAGTGGACCACTAGCGGGGGAAGCAGATACGCAGTATTTT; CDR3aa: CASGPLAGEADTQYF
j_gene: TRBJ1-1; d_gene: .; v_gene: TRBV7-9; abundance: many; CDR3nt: TGTGCCAGCAGCCTCGCCGGCTACACTGAAGCTTTCTTT; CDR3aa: CASSLAGYTEAFF
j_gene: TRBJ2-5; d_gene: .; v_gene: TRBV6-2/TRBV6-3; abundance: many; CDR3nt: TGTGCCAGCCACGCAGGGCAACAAGAGACCCAGTACTTC; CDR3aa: CASHAGQQETQYF
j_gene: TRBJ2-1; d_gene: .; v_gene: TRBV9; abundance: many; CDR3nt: TGTGCCAGCAGCGTCGTAGAGCACCATGAGCAGTTCTTC; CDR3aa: CASSVVEHHEQFF
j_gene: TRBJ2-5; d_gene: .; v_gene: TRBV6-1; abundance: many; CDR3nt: TGTGCCAGCAGTGAAATCGGCAGGGGAAGGGAGACCCAGTACTTC; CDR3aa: CASSEIGRGRETQYF
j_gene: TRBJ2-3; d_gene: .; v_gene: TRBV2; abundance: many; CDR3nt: TGTGCCAGCAGTGTCGCCGTTAGTACAGGGGGGGGTGATACGCAGTATTTT; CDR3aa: CASSVAVSTGGGDTQYF